This T cell receptor (beta chain) originates from a study of tumor-infiltrating lymphocytes in primary liver carcinoma. The overall study: Measuring about 4 to 10 cm across, the tumors were staged as T1-T3 N0M0. Yields of productive TCRbeta reads ranged from roughly 3.65 to 7.13 million per sample and were similar across tissue types.

This CDR3 region has 11 residues. Looked up from germline, CDR1 is SGHAT and CDR2 is FQNNGV. Without any cell sorting, roughly 20-30 mg of bulk tissue yielded co-extracted RNA and DNA. Chronic HBV infection, untreated so far, was present in the patients. Priming with a constant-region primer yielded TCR beta cDNA from 500 ng total RNA. Three nested multiplex PCR rounds of slightly modified ARM-PCR generated TCR beta libraries. A C-beta reverse primer and TRBV1-TRBV30 forward primers served in each of the first two PCR rounds, at 10 cycles apiece. Each CDR3 protein is one row after TCRdb ran MiXCR on the multiplex PCR reads. Among about 120,000 distinct CDR3 sequences listed, approximately 68% were seen once. Regarding this clonotype: An end of the junction differs from the germline gene, which may be a read error.

This clonotype was sampled from a woman aged 55-70 years with primary liver carcinoma and hepatitis B virus infection. Specimen: tumor-adjacent normal liver tissue. The chain joins TRBV11-2 to TRBJ2-6; possibly TRBD2 for D (6 bases). CDR3 sequence reads: CANINWGVLTF. CDR3 sequence (DNA): TGCGCCAACATAAACTGGGGGGTTCTGACTTTC.